This T cell receptor beta chain was recorded in a study of blood T cell repertoires in COVID-19. The CDR3 sequence is 17 residues long. V lost 0 bases and J 3 bases, leaving 15 bases between the germline ends. Germline V gene lookup returns CDR1 KGHDR and CDR2 SFDVKD. Assay used: immunoSEQ multiplex PCR; TCRdb lists only in-frame clones, some missing. The sample lists 55,000 or so clones; over 70% were seen once. The TCR comes from a man aged 55 to 70 with acute or convalescent COVID-19. V is TRBV24-1 and J is TRBJ2-3, with D possibly TRBD2 on 6 matching bases. Sequencing was performed on peripheral blood. For the CDR3, the DNA is TGTGCCACCAGTGATTTGCAAGTCGGAGGGGAGACAGATACGCAGTATTTT. It specifies CATSDLQVGGETDTQYF.